The sequence of this T cell receptor beta chain was determined in a study of blood T cell repertoires in COVID-19. In the study overall: COVID-19 samples, acute and convalescent, were from the United States, Italy and Spain. Sources were T cells, B-cell-depleted T cells, or PBMCs; the material itself was cDNA or gDNA.

Trimming removed 1 base from V and 4 bases from J; junction bases left unmatched: 4. Germline loops: CDR1 MNHNS, CDR2 SASEGT. The CDR3 has 15 amino acids. Original analysis: Amplifying reference gene primers gave estimates of nucleated cell counts. Measured with immunoSEQ multiplex PCR; TCRdb has only the in-frame clones, and not every one. Clone size and the V and J calls come from that table; the DNA yielded D and trimming. The sample carries 40,000 to 55,000 clones, approximately 89% recorded once. The sequencing sample was made of peripheral blood. The V and J genes are TRBV6-1 and TRBJ2-7; 10 bases fit TRBD2. This sequence originates from a woman older than 75 with acute or convalescent COVID-19. As DNA, the CDR3 is TGTGCCAGCAGTGAAGGAACTAGCGGGGTGTACGAGCAGTACGTC. Its translation: CASSEGTSGVYEQYV.